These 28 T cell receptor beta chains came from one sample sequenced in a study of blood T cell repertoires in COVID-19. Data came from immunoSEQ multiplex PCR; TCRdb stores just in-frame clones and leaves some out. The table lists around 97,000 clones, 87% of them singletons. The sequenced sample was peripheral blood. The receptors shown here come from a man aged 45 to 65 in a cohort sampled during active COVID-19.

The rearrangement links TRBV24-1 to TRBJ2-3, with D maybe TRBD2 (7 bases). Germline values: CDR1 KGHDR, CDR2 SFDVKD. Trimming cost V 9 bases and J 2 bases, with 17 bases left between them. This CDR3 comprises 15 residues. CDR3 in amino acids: CATSRGGPPTDTQYF. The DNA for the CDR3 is TGTGCCACCTCAAGGGGGGGGCCACCCACAGATACGCAGTATTTT.

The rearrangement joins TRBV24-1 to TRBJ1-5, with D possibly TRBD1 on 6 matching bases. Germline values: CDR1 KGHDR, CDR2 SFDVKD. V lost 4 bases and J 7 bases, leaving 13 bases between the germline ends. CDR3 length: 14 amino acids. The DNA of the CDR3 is TGTGCCACCAGTGAACCCGACAGGTGGCAGCCCCAGCATTTT. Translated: CATSEPDRWQPQHF.

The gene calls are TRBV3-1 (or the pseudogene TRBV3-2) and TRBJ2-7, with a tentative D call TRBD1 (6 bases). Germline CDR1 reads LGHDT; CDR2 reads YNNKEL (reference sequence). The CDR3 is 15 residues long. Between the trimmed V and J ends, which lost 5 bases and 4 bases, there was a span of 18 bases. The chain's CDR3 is CASSAEGDKAYEQYF. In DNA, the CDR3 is TGTGCCAGCAGCGCCGAGGGGGACAAGGCTTACGAGCAGTACTTC.

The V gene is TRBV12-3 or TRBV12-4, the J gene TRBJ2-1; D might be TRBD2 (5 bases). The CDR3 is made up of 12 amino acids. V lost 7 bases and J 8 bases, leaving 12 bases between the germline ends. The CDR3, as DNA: TGTGCCAGCAAAAATGTGGGAGATGAGCAGTTCTTC. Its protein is CASKNVGDEQFF.

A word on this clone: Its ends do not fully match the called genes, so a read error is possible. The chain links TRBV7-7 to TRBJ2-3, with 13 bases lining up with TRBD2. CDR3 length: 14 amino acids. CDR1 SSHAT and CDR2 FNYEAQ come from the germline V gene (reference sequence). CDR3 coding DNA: TGTGCTAGCAGCCCGGCCGGACTAGCGGGGGTGCAGTATTTT. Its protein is CASSPAGLAGVQYF.

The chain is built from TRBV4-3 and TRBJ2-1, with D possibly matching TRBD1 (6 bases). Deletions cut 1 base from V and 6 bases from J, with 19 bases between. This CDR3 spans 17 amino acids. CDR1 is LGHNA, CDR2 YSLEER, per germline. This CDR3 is CASSQGPGGQTANEQFF. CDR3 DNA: TGCGCCAGCAGCCAAGGCCCTGGGGGACAAACTGCCAATGAGCAGTTCTTC.

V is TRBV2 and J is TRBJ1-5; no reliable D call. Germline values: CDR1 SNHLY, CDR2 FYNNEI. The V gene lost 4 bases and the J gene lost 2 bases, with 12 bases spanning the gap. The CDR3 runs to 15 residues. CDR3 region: CASSAWRNGNQPQHF. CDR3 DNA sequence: TGTGCCAGCAGTGCATGGAGAAATGGCAATCAGCCCCAGCATTTT.

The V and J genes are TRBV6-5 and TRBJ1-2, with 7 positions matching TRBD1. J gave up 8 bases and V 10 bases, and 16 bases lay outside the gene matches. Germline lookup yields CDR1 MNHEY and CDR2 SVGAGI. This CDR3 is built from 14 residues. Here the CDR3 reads CATSPGPQTGGYTF. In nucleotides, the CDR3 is TGTGCCACCAGCCCCGGACCGCAGACAGGGGGCTACACCTTC.

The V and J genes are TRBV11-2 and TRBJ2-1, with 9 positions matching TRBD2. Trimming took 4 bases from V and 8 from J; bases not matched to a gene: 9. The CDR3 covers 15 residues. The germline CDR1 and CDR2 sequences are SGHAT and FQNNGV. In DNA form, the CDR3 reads TGTGCCAGCAGCTATTCTAGCGGGGATTGGGATGAGCAGTTCTTC. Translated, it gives CASSYSSGDWDEQFF.

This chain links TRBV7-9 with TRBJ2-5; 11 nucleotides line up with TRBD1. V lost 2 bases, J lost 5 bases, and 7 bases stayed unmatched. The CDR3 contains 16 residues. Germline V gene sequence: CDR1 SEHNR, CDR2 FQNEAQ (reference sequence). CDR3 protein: CASSLWGQGERETQYF. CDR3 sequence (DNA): TGTGCCAGCAGCTTATGGGGACAGGGGGAAAGGGAGACCCAGTACTTC.

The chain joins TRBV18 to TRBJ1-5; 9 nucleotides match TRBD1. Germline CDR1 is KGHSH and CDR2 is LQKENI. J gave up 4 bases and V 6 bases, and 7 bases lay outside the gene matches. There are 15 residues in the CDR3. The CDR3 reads CASSPGQGQNQPQHF. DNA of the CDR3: TGTGCCAGCTCGCCGGGACAGGGACAAAATCAGCCCCAGCATTTT.

The CDR3 loop reads CASSLDGQGAGEQFF. CDR3 DNA: TGTGCCAGCAGCTTAGACGGACAGGGGGCCGGTGAGCAGTTCTTC. This rearrangement joins TRBV11-3 to TRBJ2-1; 11 bases align to TRBD1. Germline-derived CDR1 and CDR2 are SGHNT and YENEEA. The CDR3 covers 15 residues. With V trimmed by 0 bases and J by 9 bases, 4 bases remained unmatched.

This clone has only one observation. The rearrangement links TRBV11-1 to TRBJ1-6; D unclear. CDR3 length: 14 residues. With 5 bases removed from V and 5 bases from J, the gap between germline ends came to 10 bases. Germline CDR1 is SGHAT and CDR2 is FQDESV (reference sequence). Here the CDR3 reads CASSRTGNNSPLHF. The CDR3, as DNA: TGTGCCAGCAGCCGGACGGGAAATAATTCACCCCTCCACTTT.

Written as DNA, the CDR3 is TGTGCCAGCAGCGTAGGCCCGCAGGGGGCAGATACGCAGTATTTT. The encoded protein is CASSVGPQGADTQYF. The genes are TRBV9 and TRBJ2-3; 7 positions match TRBD1. The CDR3 extends over 15 amino acids. Losses at the gene ends were 0 bases for V and 4 bases for J; bases not matched to a gene: 5. CDR1 and CDR2 (germline): SGDLS, YYNGEE.

In DNA, the CDR3 is TGTGCCAGCAGTGTCGAACTAGGACAGCACGTC. This codes for CASSVELGQHV. The chain links TRBV2 to TRBJ2-7; tentative D call: TRBD1 (6 bases). Looked up from germline, CDR1 is SNHLY and CDR2 is FYNNEI. This CDR3 region has 11 residues.

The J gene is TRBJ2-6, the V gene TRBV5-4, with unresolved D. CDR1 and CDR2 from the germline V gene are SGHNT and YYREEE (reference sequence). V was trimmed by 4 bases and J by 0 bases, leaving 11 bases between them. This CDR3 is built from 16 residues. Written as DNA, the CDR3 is TGTGCCAGCAGCCCGACGGCTAGCTCTGGGGCCAACGTCCTGACTTTC. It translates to CASSPTASSGANVLTF.

Here the CDR3 reads CASSDAGLQETQYF. The CDR3 DNA reads as TGTGCCAGCAGTGACGCGGGGCTACAAGAGACCCAGTACTTC. The chain links TRBV28 to TRBJ2-5; D is possibly TRBD2 (6 bases). The CDR3 has 14 residues. V was clipped by 5 bases and J by 2 bases, with 12 bases between them. The germline CDR1 and CDR2 sequences are MDHEN and SYDVKM.

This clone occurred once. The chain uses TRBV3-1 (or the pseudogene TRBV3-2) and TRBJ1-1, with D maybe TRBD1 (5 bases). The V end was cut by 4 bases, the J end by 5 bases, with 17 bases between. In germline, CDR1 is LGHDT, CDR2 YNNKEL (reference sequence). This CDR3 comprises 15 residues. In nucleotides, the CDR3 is TGTGCCAGCAGCCCCTCGTGGAGGGGCGGAACTGAAGCTTTCTTT. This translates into CASSPSWRGGTEAFF.

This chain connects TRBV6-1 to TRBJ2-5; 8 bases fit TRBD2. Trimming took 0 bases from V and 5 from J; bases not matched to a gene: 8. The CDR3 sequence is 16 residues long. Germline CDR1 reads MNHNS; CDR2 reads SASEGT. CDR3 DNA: TGTGCCAGCAGTGAAGCGTTCGGCGGGGGGCCGGAGACCCAGTACTTC. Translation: CASSEAFGGGPETQYF.

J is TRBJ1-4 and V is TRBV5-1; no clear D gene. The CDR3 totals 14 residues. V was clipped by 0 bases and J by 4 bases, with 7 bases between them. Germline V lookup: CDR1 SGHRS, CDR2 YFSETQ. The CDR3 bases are TGCGCCAGCAGCTTGGGCCAACTTAATGAAAAACTGTTTTTT. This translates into CASSLGQLNEKLFF.

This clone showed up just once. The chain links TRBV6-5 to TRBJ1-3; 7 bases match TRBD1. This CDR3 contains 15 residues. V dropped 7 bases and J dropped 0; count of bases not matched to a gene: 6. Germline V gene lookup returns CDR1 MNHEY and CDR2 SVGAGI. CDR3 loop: CASKGASYSGNTIYF. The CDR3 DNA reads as TGTGCCAGCAAGGGGGCATCATACTCTGGAAACACCATATATTTT.

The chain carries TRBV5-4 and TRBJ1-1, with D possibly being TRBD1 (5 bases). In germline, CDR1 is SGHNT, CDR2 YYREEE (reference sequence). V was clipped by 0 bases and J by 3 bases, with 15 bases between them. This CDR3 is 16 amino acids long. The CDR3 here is CASSLGPGGIDTEAFF. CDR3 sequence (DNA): TGTGCCAGCAGCTTGGGTCCGGGGGGGATAGACACTGAAGCTTTCTTT.

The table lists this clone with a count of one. The CDR3 nucleotides read TGTGCCAGCAGCAAAACCGGGGGACTAGCGGGACTTTCCGGGGAGCTGTTTTTT. Its translation is CASSKTGGLAGLSGELFF. J is TRBJ2-2 and V is TRBV6-2 or TRBV6-3; 13 nucleotides agree with TRBD2. The CDR3 extends over 18 amino acids. The V gene's germline CDR1 is MNHEY and CDR2 SVGEGT. V lost 6 bases and J lost 6; bases outside the gene matches: 13.

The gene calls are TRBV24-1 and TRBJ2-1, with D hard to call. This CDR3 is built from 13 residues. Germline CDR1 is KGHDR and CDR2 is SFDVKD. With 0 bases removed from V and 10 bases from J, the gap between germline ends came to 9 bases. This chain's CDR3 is CATSDLHRGEQFF. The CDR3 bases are TGTGCCACCAGTGATTTGCACCGAGGAGAGCAGTTCTTC.

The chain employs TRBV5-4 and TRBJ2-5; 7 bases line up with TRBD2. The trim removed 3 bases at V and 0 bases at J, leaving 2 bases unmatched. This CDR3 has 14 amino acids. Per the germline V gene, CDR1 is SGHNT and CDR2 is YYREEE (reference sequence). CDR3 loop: CASSSTSDQETQYF. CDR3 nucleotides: TGTGCCAGCAGCTCCACTAGCGACCAAGAGACCCAGTACTTC.

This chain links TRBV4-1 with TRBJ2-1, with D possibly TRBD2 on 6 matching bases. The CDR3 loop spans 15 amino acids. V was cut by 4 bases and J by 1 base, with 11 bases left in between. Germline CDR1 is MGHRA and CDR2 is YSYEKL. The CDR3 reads CASSRGSGSYNEQFF. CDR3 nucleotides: TGCGCCAGCAGCCGGGGTAGCGGATCCTACAATGAGCAGTTCTTC.

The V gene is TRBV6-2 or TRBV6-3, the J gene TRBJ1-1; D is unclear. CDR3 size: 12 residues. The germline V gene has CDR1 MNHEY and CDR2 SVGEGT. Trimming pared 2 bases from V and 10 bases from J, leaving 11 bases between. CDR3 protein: CASSYLNLGAFF. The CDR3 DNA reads TGTGCCAGCAGTTACCTTAACCTCGGAGCTTTCTTT.

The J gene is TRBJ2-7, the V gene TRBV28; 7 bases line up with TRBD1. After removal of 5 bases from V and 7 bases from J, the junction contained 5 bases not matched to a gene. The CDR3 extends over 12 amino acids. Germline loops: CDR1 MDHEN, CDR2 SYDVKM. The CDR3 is CASSTGVWEQYV. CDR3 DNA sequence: TGTGCCAGCAGTACAGGGGTCTGGGAGCAGTACGTC.